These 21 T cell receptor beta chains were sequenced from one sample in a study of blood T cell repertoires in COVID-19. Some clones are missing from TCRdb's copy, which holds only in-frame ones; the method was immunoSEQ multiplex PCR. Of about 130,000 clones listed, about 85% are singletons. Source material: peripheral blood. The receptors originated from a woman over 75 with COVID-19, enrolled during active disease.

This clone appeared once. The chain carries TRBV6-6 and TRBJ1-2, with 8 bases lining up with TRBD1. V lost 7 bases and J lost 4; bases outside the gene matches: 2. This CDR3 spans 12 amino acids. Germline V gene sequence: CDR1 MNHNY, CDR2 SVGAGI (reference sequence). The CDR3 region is CASMTGVYGYTF. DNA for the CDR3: TGTGCCAGCATGACAGGGGTCTATGGCTACACCTTC.

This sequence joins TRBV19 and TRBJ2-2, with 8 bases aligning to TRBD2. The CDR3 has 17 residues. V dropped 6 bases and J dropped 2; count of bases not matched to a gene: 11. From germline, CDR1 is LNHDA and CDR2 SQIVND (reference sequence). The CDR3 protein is CASRDKASGRNTGELFF. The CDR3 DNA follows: TGTGCCAGTAGGGATAAGGCTAGCGGGCGTAACACCGGGGAGCTGTTTTTT.

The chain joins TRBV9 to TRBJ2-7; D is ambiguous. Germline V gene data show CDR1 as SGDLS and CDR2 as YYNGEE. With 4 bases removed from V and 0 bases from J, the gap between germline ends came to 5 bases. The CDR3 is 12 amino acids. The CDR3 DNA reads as TGTGCCAGCAGCCCGGGCTCCTACGAGCAGTACTTC. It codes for CASSPGSYEQYF.

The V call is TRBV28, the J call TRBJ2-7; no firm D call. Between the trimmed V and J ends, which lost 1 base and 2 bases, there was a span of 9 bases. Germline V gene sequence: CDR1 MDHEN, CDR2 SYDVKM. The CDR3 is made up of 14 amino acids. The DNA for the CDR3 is TGTGCCAGCAGTTTATATCCAGGTACCTACGAGCAGTACTTC. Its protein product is CASSLYPGTYEQYF.

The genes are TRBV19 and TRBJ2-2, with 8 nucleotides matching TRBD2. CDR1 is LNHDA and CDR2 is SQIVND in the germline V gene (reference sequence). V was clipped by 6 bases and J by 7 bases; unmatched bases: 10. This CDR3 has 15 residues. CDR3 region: CASRKAGVGNGELFF. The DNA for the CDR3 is TGTGCCAGTAGGAAAGCGGGAGTGGGTAACGGGGAGCTGTTTTTT.

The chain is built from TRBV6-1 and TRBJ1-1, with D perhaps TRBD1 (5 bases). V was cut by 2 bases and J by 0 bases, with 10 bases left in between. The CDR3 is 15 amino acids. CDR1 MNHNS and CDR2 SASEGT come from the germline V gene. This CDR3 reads CASSEQGMMNTEAFF. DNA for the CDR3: TGTGCCAGCAGTGAACAGGGTATGATGAACACTGAAGCTTTCTTT.

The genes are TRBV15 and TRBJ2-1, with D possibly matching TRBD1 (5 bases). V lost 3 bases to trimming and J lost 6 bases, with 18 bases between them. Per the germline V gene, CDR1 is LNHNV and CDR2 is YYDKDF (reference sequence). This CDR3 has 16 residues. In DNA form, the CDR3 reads TGTGCCACCAGCAGCCCAGACAGAGACAGAACCAATGAGCAGTTCTTC. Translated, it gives CATSSPDRDRTNEQFF.

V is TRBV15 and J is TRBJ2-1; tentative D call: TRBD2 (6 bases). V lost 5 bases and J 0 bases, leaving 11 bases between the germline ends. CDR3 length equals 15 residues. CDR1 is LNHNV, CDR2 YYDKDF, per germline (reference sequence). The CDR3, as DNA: TGTGCCACCAGCGAATTCGGGAGCTCCTACAATGAGCAGTTCTTC. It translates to CATSEFGSSYNEQFF.

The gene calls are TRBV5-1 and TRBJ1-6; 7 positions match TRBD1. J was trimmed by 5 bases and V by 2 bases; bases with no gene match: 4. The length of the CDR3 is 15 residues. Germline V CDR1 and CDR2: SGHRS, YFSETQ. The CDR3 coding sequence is TGCGCCAGCAGCTTACGGGACAGAGATAATTCACCCCTCCACTTT. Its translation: CASSLRDRDNSPLHF.

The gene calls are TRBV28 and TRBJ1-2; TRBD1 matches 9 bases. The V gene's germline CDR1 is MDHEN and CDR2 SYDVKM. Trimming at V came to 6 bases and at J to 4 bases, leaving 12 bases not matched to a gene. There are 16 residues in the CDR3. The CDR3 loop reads CASREQGAQGLYGYTF. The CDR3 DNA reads TGTGCCAGCAGGGAACAGGGGGCGCAGGGCCTCTATGGCTACACCTTC.

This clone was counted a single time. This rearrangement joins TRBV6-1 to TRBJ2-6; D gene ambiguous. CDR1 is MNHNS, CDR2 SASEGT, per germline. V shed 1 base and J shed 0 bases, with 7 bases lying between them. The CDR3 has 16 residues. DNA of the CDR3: TGTGCCAGCAGTGAAGTCGCTAACTCTGGGGCCAACGTCCTGACTTTC. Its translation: CASSEVANSGANVLTF.

In DNA, the CDR3 is TGTGCCAGCAGTCCGAGGGCCAATCAGGAGACCCAGTACTTC. It is translated as CASSPRANQETQYF. The rearrangement joins TRBV6-5 to TRBJ2-5; D might be TRBD2 (5 bases). Germline V CDR1 and CDR2: MNHEY, SVGAGI. V was pared by 5 bases and J by 5 bases, with 15 bases between. The CDR3 consists of 14 residues.

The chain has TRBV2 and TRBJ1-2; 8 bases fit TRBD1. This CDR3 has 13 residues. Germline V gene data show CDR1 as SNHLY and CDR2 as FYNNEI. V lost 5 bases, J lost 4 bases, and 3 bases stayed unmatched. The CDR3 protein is CASSYGQGYGYTF. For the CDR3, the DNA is TGTGCCAGCAGTTATGGACAGGGCTATGGCTACACCTTC.

The CDR3 reads CASKLLQGASEQFF. CDR3 nucleotide sequence: TGTGCCAGCAAACTCTTACAGGGGGCTAGTGAGCAGTTCTTC. The V gene is TRBV6-6, the J gene TRBJ2-1, with 9 bases identical to TRBD1. Germline trimming cut 7 bases from V and 9 bases from J; bases unmatched to any gene: 10. The CDR3 consists of 14 residues. Germline loops: CDR1 MNHNY, CDR2 SVGAGI (reference sequence).

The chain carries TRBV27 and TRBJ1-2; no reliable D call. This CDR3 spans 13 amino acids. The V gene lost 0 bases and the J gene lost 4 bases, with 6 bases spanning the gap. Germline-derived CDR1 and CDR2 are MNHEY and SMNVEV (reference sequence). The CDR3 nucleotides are TGTGCCAGCAGTTTATCGCATAGCTATGGCTACACCTTC. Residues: CASSLSHSYGYTF.

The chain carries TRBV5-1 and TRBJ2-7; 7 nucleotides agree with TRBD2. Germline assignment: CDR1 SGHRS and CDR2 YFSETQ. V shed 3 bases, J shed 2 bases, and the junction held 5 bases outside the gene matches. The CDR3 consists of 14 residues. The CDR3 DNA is TGCGCCAGCAGCTCTAGCGGAACTACCTACGAGCAGTACTTC. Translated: CASSSSGTTYEQYF.

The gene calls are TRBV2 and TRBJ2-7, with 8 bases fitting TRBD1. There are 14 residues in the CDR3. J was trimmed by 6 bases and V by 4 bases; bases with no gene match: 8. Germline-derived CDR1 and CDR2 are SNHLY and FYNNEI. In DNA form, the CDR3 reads TGTGCCAGCAGTGGGACAGGGAAACATCGCGAGCAGTACTTC. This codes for CASSGTGKHREQYF.

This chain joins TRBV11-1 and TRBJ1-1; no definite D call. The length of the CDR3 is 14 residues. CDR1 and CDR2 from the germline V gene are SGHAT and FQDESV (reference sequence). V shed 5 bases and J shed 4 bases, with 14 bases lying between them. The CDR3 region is CASSQREISTEAFF. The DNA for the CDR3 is TGTGCCAGCAGCCAAAGGGAGATTAGCACTGAAGCTTTCTTT.

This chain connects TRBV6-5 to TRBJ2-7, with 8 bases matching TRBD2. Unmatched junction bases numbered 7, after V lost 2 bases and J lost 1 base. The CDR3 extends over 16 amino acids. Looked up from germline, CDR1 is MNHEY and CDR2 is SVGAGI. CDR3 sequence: CASSYGGAGVSYEQYF. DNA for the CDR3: TGTGCCAGCAGTTACGGGGGAGCGGGAGTGTCCTACGAGCAGTACTTC.

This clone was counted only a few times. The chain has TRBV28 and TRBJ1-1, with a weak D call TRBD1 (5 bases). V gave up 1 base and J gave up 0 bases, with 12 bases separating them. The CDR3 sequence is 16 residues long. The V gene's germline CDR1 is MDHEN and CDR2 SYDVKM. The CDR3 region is CASSLSGGILNTEAFF. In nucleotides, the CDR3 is TGTGCCAGCAGTTTATCGGGGGGAATCCTGAACACTGAAGCTTTCTTT.

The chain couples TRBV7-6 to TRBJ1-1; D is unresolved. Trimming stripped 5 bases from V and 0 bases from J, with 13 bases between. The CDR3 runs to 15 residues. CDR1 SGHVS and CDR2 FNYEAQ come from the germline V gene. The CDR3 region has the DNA TGTGCCAGCAGCCCAGGTGGCAGAGTGAACACTGAAGCTTTCTTT. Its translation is CASSPGGRVNTEAFF. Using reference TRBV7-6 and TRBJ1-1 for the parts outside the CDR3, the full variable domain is GAGVSQSPRYKVTKRGQDVALRCDPISGHVSLYWYRQALGQGPEFLTYFNYEAQQDKSGLPNDRFSAERPEGSISTLTIQRTEQRDSAMYRCASSPGGRVNTEAFFGQGTRLTVV.